A single sample is the source of the 9 T cell receptor beta chains below, sequenced in a study of T cell responses to AZD1222 COVID-19 vaccine. Some clones are missing from TCRdb's copy, which holds only in-frame ones; the method was immunoSEQ multiplex PCR. In the table there are 150,000 or so clones, roughly nine tenths of which are singletons. Sequencing used peripheral blood, obtained on day 0 of AZD1222 vaccination. The receptors here all came from an adult in good health.

This chain's CDR3 is CASSEIAVMGFGSPLHF. The DNA for the CDR3 is TGTGCCAGCAGTGAAATTGCGGTTATGGGGTTTGGCTCACCCCTCCACTTT. This chain joins TRBV6-1 and TRBJ1-6; unclear D gene. V was shortened by 2 bases and J by 10 bases, with 21 bases between the two germline ends. CDR1 and CDR2 (germline): MNHNS, SASEGT. The CDR3 loop spans 17 amino acids.

The chain employs TRBV7-2 and TRBJ2-5; tentatively, D is TRBD1 (6 bases). The CDR3 length is 15 residues. The germline gives CDR1 SGHTA, CDR2 FQGNSA. V was clipped by 0 bases and J by 5 bases, with 13 bases between them. The CDR3 bases are TGTGCCAGCAGCTTAGCACCGGACAGATACGAGACCCAGTACTTC. Its protein is CASSLAPDRYETQYF.

The chain carries TRBV6-5 and TRBJ2-7, with D possibly matching TRBD1 (5 bases). CDR3 length equals 15 residues. Germline CDR1 and CDR2: MNHEY and SVGAGI. V was trimmed by 0 bases and J by 3 bases, leaving 12 bases between them. The CDR3 loop is CASSYSQGTNYEQYF. The CDR3 nucleotides read TGTGCCAGCAGTTACTCGCAGGGAACCAACTACGAGCAGTACTTC.

The rearrangement uses TRBV19 and TRBJ1-2, with TRBD1 as a possible D gene (5 bases). The CDR3 contains 14 residues. CDR1 is LNHDA and CDR2 is SQIVND in the germline V gene (reference sequence). Trimming removed 10 bases at V and 1 base at J, with 16 bases between. This CDR3 reads CATSFQGNNYGYTF. DNA for the CDR3: TGTGCCACCTCCTTCCAGGGAAATAACTATGGCTACACCTTC.

This clone was found once. The chain combines TRBV7-8 with TRBJ1-2; tentative D call: TRBD1 (5 bases). Germline-derived CDR1 and CDR2 are SGHVS and FQNEAQ. V was shortened by 2 bases and J by 3 bases, with 13 bases between the two germline ends. This CDR3 comprises 15 residues. The CDR3 DNA reads TGTGCCAGCAGCTTAAAACGGGACGGCCACTATGGCTACACCTTC. This codes for CASSLKRDGHYGYTF.

The rearrangement uses TRBV28 and TRBJ1-3, with D unclear. The CDR3 covers 15 residues. Trimming took off 4 bases at V and 1 base at J, with 11 bases between the two ends. Germline V gives CDR1 MDHEN, CDR2 SYDVKM. CDR3 nucleotide sequence: TGTGCCAGCAGTTCAAACACCCTGTCTGGAAACACCATATATTTT. As protein: CASSSNTLSGNTIYF.

The chain couples TRBV6-2 or TRBV6-3 to TRBJ2-1; D tentatively reads TRBD1 or TRBD2 (5 bases each). This CDR3 spans 12 amino acids. Trimming took 3 bases from V and 7 from J, leaving 7 bases between them. Germline values: CDR1 MNHEY, CDR2 SVGEGT. CDR3 loop: CASSYGGNEQFF. Here the CDR3 DNA reads TGTGCCAGCAGTTATGGGGGTAATGAGCAGTTCTTC.

V gene TRBV5-1 combines with J gene TRBJ1-1; D may be TRBD1 (5 bases). This CDR3 spans 14 amino acids. Trimming took off 0 bases at V and 3 bases at J, with 9 bases between the two ends. From germline, CDR1 is SGHRS and CDR2 YFSETQ. CDR3 sequence: CASSLAQVHTEAFF. DNA of the CDR3: TGCGCCAGCAGCTTGGCACAGGTACACACTGAAGCTTTCTTT.

The V and J genes are TRBV2 and TRBJ1-1, with TRBD1 as a possible D gene (5 bases). Germline-derived CDR1 and CDR2 are SNHLY and FYNNEI. The CDR3 spans 11 residues. Trimming shortened V by 10 bases and J by 1 base, and 7 bases separated the two germline ends. The CDR3 DNA sequence: TGTGCCAAGAGGGGGAACACTGAAGCTTTCTTT. Its translation is CAKRGNTEAFF.